Sequencing of this TCR beta chain was carried out in a study of cytomegalovirus exposure and HLA in healthy donors. The study's findings and limits: Most TCR sequences proved rare, with some public TCRs found in many donors. HLA-A and HLA-B allele assignments for most subjects were reportedly predicted accurately using TCR beta sequences.

Amplification used 60 Vbeta primers and 13 Jbeta primers. The repertoire was sequenced with immunoSEQ multiplex PCR; TCRdb's copy has only in-frame clones and lacks some. The data hold approximately 150,000 clones, with roughly 81% observed a single time. About this clone: Its specificity is unknown.

The donors were healthy bone marrow donors. Sequenced sample: PBMCs. The TCR sequence derives from a female donor in good health and CMV-seronegative.

CDR3 in DNA: TGCGCCAGCAGCCCGACAGGGTCGGGTAGCACAGATACGCAGTATTTT. As protein: CASSPTGSGSTDTQYF. The chain recombines TRBV5-1 with TRBJ2-3; 7 bases agree with TRBD1. This CDR3 has 16 residues. After removal of 4 bases from V and 0 bases from J, the junction contained 8 bases not matched to a gene. From germline, CDR1 is SGHRS and CDR2 YFSETQ.